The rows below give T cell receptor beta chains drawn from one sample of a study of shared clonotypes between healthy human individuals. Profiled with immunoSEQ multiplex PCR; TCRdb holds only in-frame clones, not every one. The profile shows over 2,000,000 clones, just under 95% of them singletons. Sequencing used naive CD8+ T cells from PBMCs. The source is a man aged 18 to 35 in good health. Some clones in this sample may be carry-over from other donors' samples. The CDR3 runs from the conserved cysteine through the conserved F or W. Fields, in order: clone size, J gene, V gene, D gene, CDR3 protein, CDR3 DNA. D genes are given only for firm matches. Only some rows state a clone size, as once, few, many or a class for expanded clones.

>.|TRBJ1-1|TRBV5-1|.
CASSLAQGRNTEAFF
TGCGCCAGCAGCTTGGCCCAGGGACGGAACACTGAAGCTTTCTTT
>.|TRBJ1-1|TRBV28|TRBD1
CASSLLAGGTEAFF
TGTGCCAGCAGTTTACTAGCAGGGGGCACTGAAGCTTTCTTT
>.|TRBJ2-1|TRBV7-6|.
CASSLGGGGSNEQFF
TGTGCCAGCAGCTTAGGAGGGGGAGGTAGCAATGAGCAGTTCTTC
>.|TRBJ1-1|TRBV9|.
CASRLAENTEAFF
TGTGCCAGCAGGTTGGCCGAGAACACTGAAGCTTTCTTT
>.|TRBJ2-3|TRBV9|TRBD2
CASSETSGRLTDTQYF
TGTGCCAGCAGCGAGACTAGCGGGAGACTCACAGATACGCAGTATTTT
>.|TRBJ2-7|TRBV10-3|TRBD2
CAIAGLANTLPYEQYF
TGTGCCATCGCGGGACTAGCCAACACTTTACCCTACGAGCAGTACTTC
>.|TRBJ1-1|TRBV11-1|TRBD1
CASSFQGARDTEAFF
TGTGCCAGCAGCTTCCAGGGGGCTAGGGACACTGAAGCTTTCTTT
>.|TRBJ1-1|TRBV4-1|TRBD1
CASSQRGQGAMNTEAFF
TGCGCCAGCAGCCAACGGGGACAGGGGGCGATGAACACTGAAGCTTTCTTT
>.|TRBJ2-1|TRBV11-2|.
CASSLTLGAGPTYNEQFF
TGTGCCAGCAGCTTAACCTTGGGGGCGGGACCTACGTACAATGAGCAGTTCTTC
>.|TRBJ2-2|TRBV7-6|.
CASSLALGRTGIANTGELFF
TGTGCCAGCAGCTTAGCGCTCGGCAGAACGGGTATCGCGAACACCGGGGAGCTGTTTTTT
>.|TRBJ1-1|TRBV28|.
CASSLAGVGTEAFF
TGTGCCAGCAGTTTAGCCGGGGTTGGCACTGAAGCTTTCTTT
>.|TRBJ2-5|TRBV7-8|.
CASSLRLGARETQYF
TGTGCCAGCAGCTTACGGTTGGGGGCGCGGGAGACCCAGTACTTC
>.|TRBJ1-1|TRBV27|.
CASSLGLMNTEAFF
TGTGCCAGCAGTTTAGGACTCATGAACACTGAAGCTTTCTTT
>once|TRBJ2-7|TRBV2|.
CASGQRLTYEQYF
TGTGCCAGCGGTCAAAGACTGACCTACGAGCAGTACTTC
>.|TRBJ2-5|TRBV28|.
CASSLLPAEETQYF
TGTGCCAGCAGTTTATTGCCAGCTGAAGAGACCCAGTACTTC
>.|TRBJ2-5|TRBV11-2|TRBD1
CASSPRDREIGETQYF
TGTGCCAGCAGCCCCCGGGACAGGGAGATTGGGGAGACCCAGTACTTC
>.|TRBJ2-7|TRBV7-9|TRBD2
CASSTSLEREFYEQYF
TGTGCCAGCAGCACCTCGTTAGAGCGGGAGTTCTACGAGCAGTACTTC
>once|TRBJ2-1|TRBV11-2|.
CASSLGAGSSYNEQFF
TGTGCCAGCAGCTTAGGGGCAGGGAGCTCCTACAATGAGCAGTTCTTC
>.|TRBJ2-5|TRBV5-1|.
CASSLWLDPQETQYF
TGCGCCAGCAGCTTGTGGCTGGATCCTCAAGAGACCCAGTACTTC
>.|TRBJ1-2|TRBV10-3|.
CAISDTAMAANYGYTF
TGTGCCATCAGTGACACGGCGATGGCAGCTAACTATGGCTACACCTTC
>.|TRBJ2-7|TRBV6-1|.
CASSEVRGSEQYF
TGTGCCAGCAGTGAAGTTAGGGGCAGCGAGCAGTACTTC
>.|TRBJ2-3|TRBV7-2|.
CASSFQGEGTDTQYF
TGTGCCAGCAGCTTCCAGGGAGAGGGCACAGATACGCAGTATTTT
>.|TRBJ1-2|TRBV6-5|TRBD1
CASSSLPGQGIHGYTF
TGTGCCAGCAGTTCGCTCCCGGGACAGGGGATCCATGGCTACACCTTC
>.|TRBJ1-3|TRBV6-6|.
CASIDGGQGFNTIYF
TGTGCCAGCATTGACGGTGGTCAGGGTTTCAACACCATATATTTT
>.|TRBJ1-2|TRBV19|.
CASSMFGNYGYTF
TGTGCCAGTAGTATGTTCGGGAACTATGGCTACACCTTC
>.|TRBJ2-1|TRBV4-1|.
CASSQDPYPNNEQFF
TGCGCCAGCAGCCAAGACCCGTATCCTAACAATGAGCAGTTCTTC
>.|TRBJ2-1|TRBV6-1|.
CASSELRRASYNEQFF
TGTGCCAGCAGTGAACTGAGGCGGGCCTCCTACAATGAGCAGTTCTTC
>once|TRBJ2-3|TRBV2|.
CASRNPLQITDTQYF
TGTGCCAGCAGAAATCCCCTGCAGATTACAGATACGCAGTATTTT
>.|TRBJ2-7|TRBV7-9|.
CASSLAGVGLGDEQYF
TGTGCCAGCAGCTTAGCGGGAGTGGGCCTTGGGGACGAGCAGTACTTC
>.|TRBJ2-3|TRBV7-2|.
CASSLAATHTDTQYF
TGTGCCAGCAGCTTAGCAGCCACACACACAGATACGCAGTATTTT
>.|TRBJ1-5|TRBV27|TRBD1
CASSPTRTGGIQPQHF
TGTGCCAGCAGTCCTACCCGGACAGGGGGAATTCAGCCCCAGCATTTT
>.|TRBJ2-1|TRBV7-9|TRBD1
CASSPDRASYNEQFF
TGTGCCAGCAGCCCTGACAGGGCCTCCTACAATGAGCAGTTCTTC
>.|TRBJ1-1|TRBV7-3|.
CASSPGLNTEAFF
TGTGCCAGCAGCCCAGGGTTGAACACTGAAGCTTTCTTT
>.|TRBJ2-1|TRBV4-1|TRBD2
CASSHLAGGPGEQFF
TGCGCCAGCAGCCACCTAGCGGGAGGGCCGGGTGAGCAGTTCTTC
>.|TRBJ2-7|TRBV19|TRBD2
CASSSRAGDEQYF
TGTGCCAGTAGTTCCCGGGCGGGGGACGAGCAGTACTTC
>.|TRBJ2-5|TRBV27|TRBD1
CATQGAGVETQYF
TGTGCCACCCAGGGGGCAGGTGTGGAGACCCAGTACTTC
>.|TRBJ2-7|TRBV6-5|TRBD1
CASSNGQGLEQYF
TGTGCCAGCAGCAATGGACAGGGCTTAGAGCAGTACTTC
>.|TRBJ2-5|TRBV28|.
CASSLNRNGGETQYF
TGTGCCAGCAGTTTAAACAGAAATGGAGGGGAGACCCAGTACTTC
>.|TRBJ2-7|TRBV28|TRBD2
CASHNWGRAGYEQYF
TGTGCCAGCCACAACTGGGGGAGGGCGGGATACGAGCAGTACTTC
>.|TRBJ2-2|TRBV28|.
CAGGSGLNTGELFF
TGTGCCGGGGGCAGCGGTTTGAACACCGGGGAGCTGTTTTTT
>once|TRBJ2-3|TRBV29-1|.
CSGSGPTDTQYF
TGCAGCGGTTCAGGGCCCACAGATACGCAGTATTTT
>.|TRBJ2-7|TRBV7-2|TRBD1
CASSLIWDRSYEQYF
TGTGCCAGCAGCTTGATTTGGGACAGGTCCTACGAGCAGTACTTC
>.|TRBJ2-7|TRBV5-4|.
CASSLYLAATYEQYF
TGTGCCAGCAGCTTGTACCTAGCAGCCACCTACGAGCAGTACTTC
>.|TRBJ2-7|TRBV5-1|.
CASSLDYPGVGGPHEQYF
TGCGCCAGCAGCTTGGACTACCCGGGCGTGGGGGGGCCCCACGAGCAGTACTTC
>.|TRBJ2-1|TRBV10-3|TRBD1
CAISESQKGQESYNEQFF
TGTGCCATCAGTGAGTCCCAGAAGGGACAGGAATCCTACAATGAGCAGTTCTTC
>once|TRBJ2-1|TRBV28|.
CASSLRQATWRDDYNEQFF
TGTGCCAGCAGTCTAAGACAGGCTACGTGGCGGGACGACTACAATGAGCAGTTCTTC
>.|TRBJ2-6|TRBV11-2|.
CASSSRSFNVLTF
TGTGCCAGCAGCTCGAGGTCCTTCAACGTCCTGACTTTC
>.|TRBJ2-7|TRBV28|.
CASSFRGYEQYF
TGTGCCAGCAGTTTCAGGGGTTACGAGCAGTACTTC
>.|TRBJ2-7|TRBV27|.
CASSPSRREQYF
TGTGCCAGCAGCCCAAGTCGGAGGGAGCAGTACTTC
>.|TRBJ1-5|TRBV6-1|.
CASSARRGDQPQHF
TGTGCCAGCAGTGCCCGGAGGGGGGATCAGCCCCAGCATTTT
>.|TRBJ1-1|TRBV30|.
CAWKPIPGHLMNTEAFF
TGTGCCTGGAAACCCATTCCGGGACACTTGATGAACACTGAAGCTTTCTTT
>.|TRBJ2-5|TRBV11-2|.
CASSLDGGLETQYF
TGTGCCAGCAGCTTAGACGGGGGACTAGAGACCCAGTACTTC
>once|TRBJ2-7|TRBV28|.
CASSLELYEQYF
TGTGCCAGCAGTTTAGAACTCTACGAGCAGTACTTC
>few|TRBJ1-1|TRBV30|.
CAWSVLSLNTEAFF
TGTGCCTGGAGTGTACTGTCTCTCAACACTGAAGCTTTCTTT